Listed below are T cell receptor beta chains from one sample, sequenced in a study of shared clonotypes between healthy human individuals. Assay: immunoSEQ multiplex PCR; the TCRdb copy retains only in-frame clones and omits some. The table records about 980,000 clones, around three quarters of them present only once. Sequenced: memory CD4+ T cells sorted from blood. Receptors were obtained from a man aged 18 to 29 in good health. Each CDR3 is given with its conserved first and last residue. Fields, in order: D gene, V gene, J gene, clone size, CDR3 protein, CDR3 DNA. D genes are given only for firm matches. Clone size is given for some rows only: seen once, a few or many times, or a class if the clone is expanded.

D: -; V: TRBV7-9; J: TRBJ2-7; size: -; CDR3: CASGSMSPYEQYF; DNA: TGTGCCAGCGGGAGTATGAGTCCCTACGAGCAGTACTTC
D: -; V: TRBV5-1; J: TRBJ2-3; size: -; CDR3: CASSFRLSTDTQYF; DNA: TGCGCCAGCAGTTTCCGCCTAAGCACAGATACGCAGTATTTT
D: -; V: TRBV29-1; J: TRBJ1-4; size: -; CDR3: CSVGGGFNEKLFF; DNA: TGCAGCGTAGGGGGGGGATTTAATGAAAAACTGTTTTTT
D: -; V: TRBV20-1; J: TRBJ1-5; size: -; CDR3: CSARGDQPQHF; DNA: TGCAGTGCTCGGGGAGATCAGCCCCAGCATTTT
D: TRBD1; V: TRBV7-2; J: TRBJ1-2; size: -; CDR3: CASSPGTEGYTF; DNA: TGTGCCAGCAGCCCGGGGACAGAAGGCTACACCTTC
D: TRBD1; V: TRBV9; J: TRBJ2-1; size: -; CDR3: CASSVATGGTGHNEQFF; DNA: TGTGCCAGCAGCGTAGCTACTGGTGGGACAGGCCACAATGAGCAGTTCTTC
D: -; V: TRBV5-1; J: TRBJ1-1; size: -; CDR3: CASSLPPGGGLRNTEAFF; DNA: TGCGCCAGCAGCTTGCCGCCGGGCGGGGGGCTCAGGAACACTGAAGCTTTCTTT
D: TRBD1; V: TRBV30; J: TRBJ2-3; size: -; CDR3: CAWSPGQGHRAGDTQYF; DNA: TGTGCCTGGAGTCCGGGACAGGGACACAGGGCGGGAGATACGCAGTATTTT
D: -; V: TRBV5-4; J: TRBJ2-4; size: -; CDR3: CASSLENIQYF; DNA: TGTGCCAGCAGCTTAGAGAACATTCAGTACTTC
D: TRBD1; V: TRBV7-9; J: TRBJ1-1; size: once; CDR3: CASSWGQGHNTEAFF; DNA: TGTGCCAGCAGCTGGGGACAGGGGCATAACACTGAAGCTTTCTTT
D: -; V: TRBV2; J: TRBJ1-1; size: few; CDR3: CASIQQIQEAFF; DNA: TGTGCCAGCATTCAGCAGATCCAGGAAGCTTTCTTT
D: -; V: TRBV5-1; J: TRBJ2-5; size: -; CDR3: CASSLAGVAGQETQYF; DNA: TGCGCCAGCAGCTTGGCCGGCGTTGCAGGACAAGAGACCCAGTACTTC
D: -; V: TRBV7-8; J: TRBJ2-7; size: -; CDR3: CASSLGTNDGSQQYF; DNA: TGTGCCAGCAGCTTAGGGACCAATGACGGCTCACAGCAGTACTTC
D: -; V: TRBV5-6; J: TRBJ2-5; size: -; CDR3: CASSLEEGGVRETQYF; DNA: TGTGCCAGCAGCTTGGAGGAAGGGGGGGTTAGAGAGACCCAGTACTTC
D: TRBD2; V: TRBV7-2; J: TRBJ2-2; size: -; CDR3: CASSPSSGSLTGELFF; DNA: TGTGCCAGCAGTCCATCTAGCGGGAGTTTAACCGGGGAGCTGTTTTTT
D: -; V: TRBV5-1; J: TRBJ1-2; size: -; CDR3: CASSFAGGENYGYTF; DNA: TGCGCCAGCAGCTTCGCTGGGGGAGAGAACTATGGCTACACCTTC
D: -; V: TRBV7-9; J: TRBJ1-2; size: -; CDR3: CASSETNYGYTF; DNA: TGTGCCAGCAGCGAAACTAACTATGGCTACACCTTC
D: -; V: TRBV14; J: TRBJ1-2; size: -; CDR3: CASSPGFNYGYTF; DNA: TGTGCCAGCAGCCCAGGGTTCAACTATGGCTACACCTTC
D: -; V: TRBV5-6; J: TRBJ1-6; size: -; CDR3: CASSSGEISPLHF; DNA: TGTGCCAGCAGCTCGGGGGAGATTTCACCCCTCCACTTT
D: -; V: TRBV5-1; J: TRBJ2-1; size: -; CDR3: CASALQGGNEQFF; DNA: TGCGCCAGCGCATTACAGGGAGGGAATGAGCAGTTCTTC
D: -; V: TRBV18; J: TRBJ1-3; size: -; CDR3: CASSAQGDGNTIYF; DNA: TGTGCCAGCTCAGCCCAGGGAGATGGAAACACCATATATTTT
D: TRBD1; V: TRBV28; J: TRBJ2-7; size: once; CDR3: CASSLRDREQYF; DNA: TGTGCCAGCAGTTTGAGGGACAGGGAGCAGTACTTC
D: TRBD1; V: TRBV10-3; J: TRBJ2-1; size: few; CDR3: CATRDRDNEQFF; DNA: TGTGCCACCCGGGACAGGGACAATGAGCAGTTCTTC
D: -; V: TRBV29-1; J: TRBJ1-2; size: few; CDR3: CSVFAAYGYTF; DNA: TGCAGCGTTTTCGCAGCCTATGGCTACACCTTC
D: TRBD1; V: TRBV7-2; J: TRBJ2-2; size: -; CDR3: CASSSDRVTTGELFF; DNA: TGTGCCAGCAGCTCCGACAGGGTTACGACCGGGGAGCTGTTTTTT
D: -; V: TRBV5-1; J: TRBJ1-6; size: -; CDR3: CASSFSGDYNSPLHF; DNA: TGCGCCAGCAGCTTCTCAGGGGACTATAATTCACCCCTCCACTTT